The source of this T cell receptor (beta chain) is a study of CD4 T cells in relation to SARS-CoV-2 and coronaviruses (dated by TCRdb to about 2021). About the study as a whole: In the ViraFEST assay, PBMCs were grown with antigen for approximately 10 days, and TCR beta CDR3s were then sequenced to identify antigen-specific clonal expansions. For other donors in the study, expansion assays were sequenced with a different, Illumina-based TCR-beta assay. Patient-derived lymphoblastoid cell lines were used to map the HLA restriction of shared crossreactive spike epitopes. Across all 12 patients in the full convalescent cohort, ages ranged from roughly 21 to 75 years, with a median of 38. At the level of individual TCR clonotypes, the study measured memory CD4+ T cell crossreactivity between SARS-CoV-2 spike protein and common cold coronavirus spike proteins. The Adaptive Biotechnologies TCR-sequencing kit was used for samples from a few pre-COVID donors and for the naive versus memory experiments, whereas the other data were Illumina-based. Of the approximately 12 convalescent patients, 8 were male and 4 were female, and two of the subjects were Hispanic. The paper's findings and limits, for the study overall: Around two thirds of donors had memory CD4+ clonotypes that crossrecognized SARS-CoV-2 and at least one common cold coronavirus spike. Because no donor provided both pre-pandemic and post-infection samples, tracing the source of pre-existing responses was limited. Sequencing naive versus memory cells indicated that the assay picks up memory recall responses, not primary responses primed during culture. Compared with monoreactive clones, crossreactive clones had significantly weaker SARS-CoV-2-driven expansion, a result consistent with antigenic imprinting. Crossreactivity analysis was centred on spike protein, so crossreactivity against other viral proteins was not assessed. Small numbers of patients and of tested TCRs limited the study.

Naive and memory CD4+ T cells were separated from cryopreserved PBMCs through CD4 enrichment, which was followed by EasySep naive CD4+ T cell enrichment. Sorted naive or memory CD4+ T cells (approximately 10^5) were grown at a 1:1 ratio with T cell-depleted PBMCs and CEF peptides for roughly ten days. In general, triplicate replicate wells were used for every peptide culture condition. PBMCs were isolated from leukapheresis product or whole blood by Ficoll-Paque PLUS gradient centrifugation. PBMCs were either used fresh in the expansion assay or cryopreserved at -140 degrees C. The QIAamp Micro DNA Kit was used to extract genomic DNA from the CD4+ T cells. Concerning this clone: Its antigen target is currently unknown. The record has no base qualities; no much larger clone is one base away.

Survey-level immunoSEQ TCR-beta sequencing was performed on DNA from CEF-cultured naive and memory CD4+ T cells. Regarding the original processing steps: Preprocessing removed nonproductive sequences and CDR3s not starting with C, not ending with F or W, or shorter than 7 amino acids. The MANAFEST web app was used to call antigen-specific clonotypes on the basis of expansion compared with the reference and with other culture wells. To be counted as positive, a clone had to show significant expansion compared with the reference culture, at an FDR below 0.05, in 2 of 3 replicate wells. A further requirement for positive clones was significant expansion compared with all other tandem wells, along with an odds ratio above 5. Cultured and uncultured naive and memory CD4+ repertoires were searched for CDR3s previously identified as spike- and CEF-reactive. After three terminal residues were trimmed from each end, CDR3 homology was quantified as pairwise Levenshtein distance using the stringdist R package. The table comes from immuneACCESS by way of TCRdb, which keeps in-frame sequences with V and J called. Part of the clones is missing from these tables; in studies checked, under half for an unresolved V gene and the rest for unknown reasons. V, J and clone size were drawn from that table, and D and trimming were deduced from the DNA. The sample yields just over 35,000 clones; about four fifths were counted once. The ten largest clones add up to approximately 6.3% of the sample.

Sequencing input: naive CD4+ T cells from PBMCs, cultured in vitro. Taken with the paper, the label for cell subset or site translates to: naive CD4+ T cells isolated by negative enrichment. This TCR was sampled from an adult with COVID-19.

The DNA is TGTGCCAGCAGCGTACGGGACGCCCAAGAGACCCAGTACTTC. Its translation is CASSVRDAQETQYF. This sequence uses TRBV5-6 and TRBJ2-5; the D segment might be TRBD1 or TRBD2, since each matches 5 bases. The junction carries 11 bases between V and J, which are trimmed by 4 bases and 1 base respectively. The cysteine opens and the phenylalanine closes a CDR3 of 14 amino acids. CDR3 DNA is the only sequence kept; it has 42 bases, read in frame from the first base. CDR1 and CDR2, per the germline V gene, are SGHDT and YYEEEE.